The clone carrying this T cell receptor (beta chain) was seen a few times. Its antigen is undetermined. The entry originates in a study of cytomegalovirus exposure and HLA in healthy donors. The study, taken as a whole, reports: A later analysis reported that several of the most significant clusters appeared to be linked to common viral pathogens, among them Epstein-Barr virus.

The CDR3 has 18 residues. Per the germline V gene, CDR1 is SGDLS and CDR2 is YYNGEE. V lost 1 base and J lost 1; bases outside the gene matches: 7. The PCR had 60 Vbeta and 13 Jbeta primers. The repertoire was sequenced with immunoSEQ multiplex PCR; TCRdb's copy has only in-frame clones and lacks some. This sample has 95,000 to 150,000 clones; over 70% occur once, and the top ten carry less than 3%. The clonotype comes from a woman aged 40-49 years in good health and CMV-seropositive. The chain has TRBV9 and TRBJ1-4; TRBD1 matches at 10 bases. The specimen sequenced was PBMCs. CDR3 sequence (DNA): TGTGCCAGCAGCGTAAACCGGGACAGGGGCCTAACTAATGAAAAACTGTTTTTT. It yields the protein CASSVNRDRGLTNEKLFF.